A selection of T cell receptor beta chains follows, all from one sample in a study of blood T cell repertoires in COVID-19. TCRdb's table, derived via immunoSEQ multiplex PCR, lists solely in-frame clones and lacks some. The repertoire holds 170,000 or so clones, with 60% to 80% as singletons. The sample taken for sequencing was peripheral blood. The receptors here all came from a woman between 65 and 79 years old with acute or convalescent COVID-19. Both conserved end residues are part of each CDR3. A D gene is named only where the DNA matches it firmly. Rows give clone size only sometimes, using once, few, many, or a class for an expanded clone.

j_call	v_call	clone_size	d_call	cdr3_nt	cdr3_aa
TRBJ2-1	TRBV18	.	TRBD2	TGTGCCAGCTCACCACGACTAGCGGGAGGGGATGAGCAGTTCTTC	CASSPRLAGGDEQFF
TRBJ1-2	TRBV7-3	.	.	TGTGCCAGCAGCTTAGGCCCGGGTATTGATGGCTACACCTTC	CASSLGPGIDGYTF
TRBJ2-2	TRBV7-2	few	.	TGTGCCAGCAGCTTAGGGTACTCCCCCGGGGAGCTGTTTTTT	CASSLGYSPGELFF
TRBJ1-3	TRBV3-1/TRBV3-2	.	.	TGTGCCAGCAGCCGCGAGCTCTTCCACTCTGGAAACACCATATATTTT	CASSRELFHSGNTIYF
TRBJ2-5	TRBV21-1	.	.	TGTGCCAGCAGCAGAGTCCCGGGACAGGGGGGAAAGGTAGAGACCCAGTACTTC	CASSRVPGQGGKVETQYF
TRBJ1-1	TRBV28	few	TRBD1	TGTGCCAGCAGTTTCACATTCGGGGACAGGGTCAGCGGCACTGAAGCTTTCTTT	CASSFTFGDRVSGTEAFF
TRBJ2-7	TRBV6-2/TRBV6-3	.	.	TGTGCCAGCAGTCAGGGCACCTACGAGCAGTACTTC	CASSQGTYEQYF
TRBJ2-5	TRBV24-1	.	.	TGTGCCACCAGTGATTTACGAGGAAGCGAGACAGGAGAGACCCAGTACTTC	CATSDLRGSETGETQYF
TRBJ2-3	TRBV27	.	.	TGTGCCAGCAGTTTGGGGCGGGGAGGCACAGATACGCAGTATTTT	CASSLGRGGTDTQYF
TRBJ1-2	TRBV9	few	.	TGTGCCAGCAGCGTAGTCGACTCGGACTATGGCTACACCTTC	CASSVVDSDYGYTF
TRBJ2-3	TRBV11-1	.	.	TGTGCCAGCAGCTCAGGCACGGGGTTCTCAGATACGCAGTATTTT	CASSSGTGFSDTQYF
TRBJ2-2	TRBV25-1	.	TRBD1	TGTGCCAGCAGTGAAAGCGGACAGGCCACGAACACCGGGGAGCTGTTTTTT	CASSESGQATNTGELFF
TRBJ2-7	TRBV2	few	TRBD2	TGTGCCAGCAGTGTAGAACGACTAGCGGGAGCAGAGGAGCAGTACTTC	CASSVERLAGAEEQYF
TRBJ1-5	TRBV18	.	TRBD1	TGTGCCAGCTCACCTCCGGACAGGGGTAGGGATCAGCCCCAGCATTTT	CASSPPDRGRDQPQHF
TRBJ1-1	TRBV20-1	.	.	TGCAGTGCTAGTATACAGGCCCAGAACACTGAAGCTTTCTTT	CSASIQAQNTEAFF
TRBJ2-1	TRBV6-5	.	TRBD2	TGTGCCAGCAGTTCCGGGACTAGCGGTTACAATGAGCAGTTCTTC	CASSSGTSGYNEQFF
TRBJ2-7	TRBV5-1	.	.	TGCGCCAGCAGCTTGGAGGAGATAGCCCTAGGCTACGAGCAGTACTTC	CASSLEEIALGYEQYF
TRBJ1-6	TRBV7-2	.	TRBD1	TGTGCCAGCAGTAATAGACAGGGTCAATCACCCCTCCACTTT	CASSNRQGQSPLHF
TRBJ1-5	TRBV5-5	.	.	TGTGCCAGCAGCCTGGCCACGACACGTAGCAATCAGCCCCAGCATTTT	CASSLATTRSNQPQHF
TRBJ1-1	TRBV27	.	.	TGTGCCAGCAGTTTAGAGGGACAAAGGGACGGAAGAGAAGCTTTCTTT	CASSLEGQRDGREAFF
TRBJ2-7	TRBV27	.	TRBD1	TGTGCCAGCAGCTCCCCCGGGACAGAAGCCTACGAGCAGTACTTC	CASSSPGTEAYEQYF
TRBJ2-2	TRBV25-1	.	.	TGTGCCAGCAGTGAGGAGTCAAACACCGGGGAGCTGTTTTTT	CASSEESNTGELFF
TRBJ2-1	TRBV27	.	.	TGTGCCAGCAGTTCCCCCCCTCTAGCTACCGACTACTACAATGAGCAGTTCTTC	CASSSPPLATDYYNEQFF
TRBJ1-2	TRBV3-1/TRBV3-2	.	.	TGTGCCAGCAGCCCCACCGGGACACACAACTATGGCTACACCTTC	CASSPTGTHNYGYTF
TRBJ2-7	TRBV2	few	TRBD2	TGTGCCAGCAGTGGAGCGGGGGCGACCTACGAGCAGTACTTC	CASSGAGATYEQYF
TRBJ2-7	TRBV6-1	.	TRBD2	TGTGCCAGCGGGGAAGACGCGACTAGCGGGAGTTACGAGCAGTACTTC	CASGEDATSGSYEQYF
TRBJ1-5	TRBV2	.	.	TGTGCCAGCAATATCGGGGGGTCTGGACAGCCCCAGCATTTT	CASNIGGSGQPQHF
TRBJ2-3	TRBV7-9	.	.	TGTGCCAGCAGGTTAAGGGGCCCCACAGATACGCAGTATTTT	CASRLRGPTDTQYF
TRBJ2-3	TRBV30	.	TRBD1	TGTGCCTGGTCGGGAGTAGTGGCCGGGACAGGGACTACTAGCACAGATACGCAGTATTTT	CAWSGVVAGTGTTSTDTQYF
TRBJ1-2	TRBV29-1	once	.	TGCAGCGTTGGGGGAGAAGAGAACTATGGCTACACCTTC	CSVGGEENYGYTF
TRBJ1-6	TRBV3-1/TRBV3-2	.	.	TGTGCCAGCAGCCAGACAGCCCTGACGAGCTCCTATAATTCACCCCTCCACTTT	CASSQTALTSSYNSPLHF
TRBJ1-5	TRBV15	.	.	TGTGCCACCAGCAGAGATTTCGGGAATAGCAATCAGCCCCAGCATTTT	CATSRDFGNSNQPQHF
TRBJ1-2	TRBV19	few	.	TGTGCCAGTAACTTGGAAGCCGGGGATGGCTATGGCTACACCTTC	CASNLEAGDGYGYTF
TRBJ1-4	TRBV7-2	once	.	TGTGCCAGCAGCTTACAGGGTCCTAATGAAAAACTGTTTTTT	CASSLQGPNEKLFF
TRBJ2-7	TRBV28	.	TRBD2	TGTGCCAGCAGAGTGACCGGGACTAGCGCCTCCTACGAGCAGTACTTC	CASRVTGTSASYEQYF
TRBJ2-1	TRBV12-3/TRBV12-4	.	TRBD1	TGTGCCAGCAGGGGGACAGCTTACAATGAGCAGTTCTTC	CASRGTAYNEQFF
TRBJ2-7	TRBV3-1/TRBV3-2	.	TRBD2	TGTGCCAGCAGCCAAGGCCTAGCGGGAACGTGGTACTTC	CASSQGLAGTWYF
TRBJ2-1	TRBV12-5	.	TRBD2	TGTGCTAGTGGTGGACTAGCGGGAGAAGGTGAGCAGTTCTTC	CASGGLAGEGEQFF
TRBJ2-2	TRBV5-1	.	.	TGCGCCAGCAGCTTGGACAGGTTAGGGCTGTTTTTT	CASSLDRLGLFF
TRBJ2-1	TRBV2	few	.	TGTGCCAGCAGGCTGATGAGTGATGAGCAGTTCTTC	CASRLMSDEQFF
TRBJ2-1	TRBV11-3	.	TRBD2	TGTGCCAGCAGCTTACGAGCCCCAAGTAGCGGGAGTTTCCATGAGCAGTTCTTC	CASSLRAPSSGSFHEQFF
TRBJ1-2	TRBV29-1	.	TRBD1	TGCAGCGTTACAGAGACAGGGGAGGGCTATGGCTACACCTTC	CSVTETGEGYGYTF
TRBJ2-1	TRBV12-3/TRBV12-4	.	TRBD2	TGTGCCAGCAGTTTAGCGGGAGGGCCTGGGTTCTTC	CASSLAGGPGFF
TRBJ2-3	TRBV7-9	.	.	TGTGCCAGCAGCTTAGGGGCCGCAGGTACCACAGATACGCAGTATTTT	CASSLGAAGTTDTQYF
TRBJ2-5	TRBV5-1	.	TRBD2	TGCGCCAGCAGCGGACCCTCACTAGCGGGATTCCAAGAGACCCAGTACTTC	CASSGPSLAGFQETQYF
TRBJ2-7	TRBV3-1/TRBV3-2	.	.	TGTGCCAGCAGCCAAATCCGGGAGAGCGAGCAGTACTTC	CASSQIRESEQYF
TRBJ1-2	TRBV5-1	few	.	TGCGCCAGCAGCTTAGACAGCCGGTCCTATGGCTACACCTTC	CASSLDSRSYGYTF
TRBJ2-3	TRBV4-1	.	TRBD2	TGCGCCAGCAGAGTGGGGAGGGGAGGGAATACAGATACGCAGTATTTT	CASRVGRGGNTDTQYF
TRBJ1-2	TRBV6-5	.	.	TGTGCCAGCAGTTACGCGGGGCCTCTTCTCTCCTATGGCTACACCTTC	CASSYAGPLLSYGYTF
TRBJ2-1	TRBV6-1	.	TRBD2	TGTGCCAGCAGTGAAGAAAGAAGGCGGGAGGGGACGGGACAGCCAAGAGGTGAGCAGTTCTTC	CASSEERRREGTGQPRGEQFF